This TCR beta chain was retrieved from a study of cytomegalovirus exposure and HLA in healthy donors. Trimming left V 2 bases short and J 6 bases short, with 14 bases between. This CDR3 comprises 15 residues. The germline CDR1 and CDR2 sequences are KGHSH and LQKENI. Overall study results and limits: Some TCR beta chains (more than 150 of them) were listed as cytomegalovirus-associated.

Here immunoSEQ multiplex PCR was the method, and the copy in TCRdb shows in-frame clones only, minus some. The profile shows fewer than 85,000 clones, approximately 96% of them singletons. A word on this clone: Its matching antigen is unknown.

The specimen sequenced was PBMCs. The TCR comes from a woman under 30 in good health and CMV-seronegative. The gene calls are TRBV18 and TRBJ2-1; tentatively, D is TRBD1 (6 bases). The CDR3, as DNA: TGTGCCAGCTCACCATATTTAACAGGGACCAATGAGCAGTTCTTC. It encodes CASSPYLTGTNEQFF.